The clone carrying this TCR beta chain has just a few counts. As yet, its antigen is unknown. An end of the junction differs from the germline gene, which may be a read error. This CDR3 has 13 amino acids. CDR1 is SQVTM and CDR2 is ANQGSEA in the germline V gene. Researchers used genomic DNA as the template to profile TCR beta VDJ and CDR3. MiXCR, applied by TCRdb to the reads, yields one record per CDR3 protein. The top ten clones hold around 1.1% of a sample with 200,000 to 250,000 distinct CDR3 sequences, almost 35% of them seen once. The sample is drawn from a study of CD8+CD57+ T cells in acquired aplastic anemia. About the research overall: Sorting CD4+ and CD8+ cells gave DNA averaging 3.2 ug. Whole-study results and caveats: For CD8+ Simpson's diversity, patients and controls showed no significant difference. The number of CD8+ CDR3 sequences shared by patients and controls was roughly 31.

This chain connects TRBV29-1 to TRBJ2-7, with TRBD2 identical over 8 bases. The sequenced material came from sorted CD4+, CD8+, or CD8+CD57+ T cells (not recorded which) from PBMCs. The TCR was taken from a human donor in good health, serving as a control. The CDR3 protein is CSVRSGISHEQYF. CDR3 bases: TGCAGCGTCCGTAGCGGGATCTCCCACGAGCAGTACTTC.